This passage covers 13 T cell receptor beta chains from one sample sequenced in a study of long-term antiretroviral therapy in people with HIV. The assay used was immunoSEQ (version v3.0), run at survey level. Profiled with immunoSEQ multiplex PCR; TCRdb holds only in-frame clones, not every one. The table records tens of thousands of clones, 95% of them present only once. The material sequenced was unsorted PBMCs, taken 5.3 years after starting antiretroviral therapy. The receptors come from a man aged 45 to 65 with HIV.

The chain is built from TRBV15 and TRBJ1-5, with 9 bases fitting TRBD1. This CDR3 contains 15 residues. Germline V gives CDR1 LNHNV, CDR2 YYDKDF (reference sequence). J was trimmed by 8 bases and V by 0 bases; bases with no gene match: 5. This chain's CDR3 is CATSRDGQGTKPQHF. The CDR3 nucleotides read TGTGCCACCAGCAGAGATGGACAGGGGACAAAGCCCCAGCATTTT.

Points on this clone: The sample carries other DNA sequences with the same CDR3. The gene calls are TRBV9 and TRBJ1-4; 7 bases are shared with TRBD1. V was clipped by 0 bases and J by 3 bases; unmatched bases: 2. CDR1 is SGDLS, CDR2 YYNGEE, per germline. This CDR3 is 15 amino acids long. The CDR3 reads CASSVAGTANEKLFF. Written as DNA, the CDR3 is TGTGCCAGCAGCGTAGCCGGGACAGCTAATGAAAAACTGTTTTTT. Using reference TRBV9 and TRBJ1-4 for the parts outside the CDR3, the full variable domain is DSGVTQTPKHLITATGQRVTLRCSPRSGDLSVYWYQQSLDQGLQFLIQYYNGEERAKGNILERFSAQQFPDLHSELNLSSLELGDSALYFCASSVAGTANEKLFFGSGTQLSVL.

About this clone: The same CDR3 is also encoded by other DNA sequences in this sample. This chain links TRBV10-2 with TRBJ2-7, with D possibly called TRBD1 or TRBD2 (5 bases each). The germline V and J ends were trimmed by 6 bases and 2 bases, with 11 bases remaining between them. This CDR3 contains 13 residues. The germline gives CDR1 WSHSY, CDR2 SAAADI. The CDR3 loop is CASSGATAYEQYF. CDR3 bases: TGCGCCAGCAGCGGGGCGACTGCCTACGAGCAGTACTTC.

The CDR3 DNA sequence: TGTGCCAGCAGCCCCCAGGGGACCCTCACTGAAGCTTTCTTT. Translated: CASSPQGTLTEAFF. The chain uses TRBV5-5 and TRBJ1-1, with D possibly matching TRBD1 (6 bases). Between the trimmed V and J ends, which lost 4 bases and 4 bases, there was a span of 14 bases. Germline CDR1 and CDR2: SGHKS and YYEKEE (reference sequence). The CDR3 length is 14 residues.

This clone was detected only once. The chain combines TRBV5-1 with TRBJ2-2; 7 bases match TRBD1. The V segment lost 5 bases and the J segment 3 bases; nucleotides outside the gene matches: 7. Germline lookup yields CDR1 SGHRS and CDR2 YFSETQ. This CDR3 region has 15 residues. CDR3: CASSLFTGDTGELFF. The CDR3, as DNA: TGCGCCAGCAGTCTTTTCACAGGGGACACCGGGGAGCTGTTTTTT. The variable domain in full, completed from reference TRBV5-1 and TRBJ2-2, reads KAGVTQTPRYLIKTRGQQVTLSCSPISGHRSVSWYQQTPGQGLQFLFEYFSETQRNKGNFPGRFSGRQFSNSRSEMNVSTLELGDSALYLCASSLFTGDTGELFFGEGSRLTVL.

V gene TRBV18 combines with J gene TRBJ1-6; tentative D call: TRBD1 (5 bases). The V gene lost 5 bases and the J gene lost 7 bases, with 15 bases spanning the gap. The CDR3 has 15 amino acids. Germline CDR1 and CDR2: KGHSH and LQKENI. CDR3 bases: TGTGCCAGCTCAACAAGTCCGGGGGGGAATTCACCCCTCCACTTT. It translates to CASSTSPGGNSPLHF.

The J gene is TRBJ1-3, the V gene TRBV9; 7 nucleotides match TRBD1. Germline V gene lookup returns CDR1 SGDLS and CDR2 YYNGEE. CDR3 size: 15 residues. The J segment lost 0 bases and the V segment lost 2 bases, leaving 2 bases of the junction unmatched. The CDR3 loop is CASSVRQGSGNTIYF. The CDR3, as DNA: TGTGCCAGCAGCGTGCGACAGGGCTCTGGAAACACCATATATTTT.

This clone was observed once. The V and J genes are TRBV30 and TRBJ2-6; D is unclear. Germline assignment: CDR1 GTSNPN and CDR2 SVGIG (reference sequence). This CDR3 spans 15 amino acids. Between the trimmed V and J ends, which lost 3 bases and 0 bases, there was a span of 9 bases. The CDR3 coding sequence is TGTGCCTGGAGCCCAGGCCGCTCTGGGGCCAACGTCCTGACTTTC. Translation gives CAWSPGRSGANVLTF.

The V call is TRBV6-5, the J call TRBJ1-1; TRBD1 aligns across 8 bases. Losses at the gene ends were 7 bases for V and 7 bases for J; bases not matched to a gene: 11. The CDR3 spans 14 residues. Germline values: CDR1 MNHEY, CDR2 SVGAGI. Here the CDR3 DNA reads TGTGCCAGCACCCTCGGACAGGGTAGGGGTGAAGCTTTCTTT. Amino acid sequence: CASTLGQGRGEAFF.

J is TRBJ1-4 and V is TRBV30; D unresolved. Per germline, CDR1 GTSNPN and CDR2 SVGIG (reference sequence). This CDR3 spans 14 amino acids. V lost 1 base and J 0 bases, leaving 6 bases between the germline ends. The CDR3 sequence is CAWSDRPTNEKLFF. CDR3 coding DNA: TGTGCCTGGAGTGATCGGCCAACTAATGAAAAACTGTTTTTT. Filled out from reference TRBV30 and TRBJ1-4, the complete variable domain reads SQTIHQWPATLVQPVGSPLSLECTVEGTSNPNLYWYRQAAGRGLQLLFYSVGIGQISSEVPQNLSASRPQDRQFILSSKKLLLSDSGFYLCAWSDRPTNEKLFFGSGTQLSVL.

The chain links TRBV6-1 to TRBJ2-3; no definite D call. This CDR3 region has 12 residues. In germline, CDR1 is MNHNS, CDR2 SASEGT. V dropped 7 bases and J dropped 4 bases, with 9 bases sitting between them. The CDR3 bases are TGTGCCAGCATGAGAGATCCAGATACGCAGTATTTT. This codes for CASMRDPDTQYF.

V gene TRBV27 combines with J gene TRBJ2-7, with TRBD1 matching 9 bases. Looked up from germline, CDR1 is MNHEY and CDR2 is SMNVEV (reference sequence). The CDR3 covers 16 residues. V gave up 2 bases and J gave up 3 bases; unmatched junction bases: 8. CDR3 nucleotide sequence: TGTGCCAGCAGTTTACGGGGGACAGGGACGTTCTACGAGCAGTACTTC. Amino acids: CASSLRGTGTFYEQYF.

CDR3 loop: CASSYSWDTGELFF. The DNA for the CDR3 is TGTGCCAGCAGTTACTCTTGGGACACCGGGGAGCTGTTTTTT. This sequence joins TRBV6-5 and TRBJ2-2; no clear D. Trimming removed 0 bases from V and 3 bases from J, with 5 bases in between. This CDR3 spans 14 amino acids. The germline V gene has CDR1 MNHEY and CDR2 SVGAGI.